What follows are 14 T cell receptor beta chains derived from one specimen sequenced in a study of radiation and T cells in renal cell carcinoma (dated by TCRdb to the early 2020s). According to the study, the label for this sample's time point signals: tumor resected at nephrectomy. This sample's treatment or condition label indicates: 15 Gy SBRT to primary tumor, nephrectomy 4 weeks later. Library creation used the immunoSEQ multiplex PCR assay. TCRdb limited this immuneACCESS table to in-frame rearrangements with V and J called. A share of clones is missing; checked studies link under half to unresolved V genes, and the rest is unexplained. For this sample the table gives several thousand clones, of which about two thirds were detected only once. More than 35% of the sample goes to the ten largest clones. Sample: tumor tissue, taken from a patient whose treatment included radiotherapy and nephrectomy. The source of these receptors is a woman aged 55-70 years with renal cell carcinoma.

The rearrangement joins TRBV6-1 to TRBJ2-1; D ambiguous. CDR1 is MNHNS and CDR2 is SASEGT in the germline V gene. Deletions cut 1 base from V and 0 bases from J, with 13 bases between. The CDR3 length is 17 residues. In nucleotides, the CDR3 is TGTGCCAGCAGTGAAGGCGGATCTCGCTACTCCTACAATGAGCAGTTCTTC. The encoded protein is CASSEGGSRYSYNEQFF.

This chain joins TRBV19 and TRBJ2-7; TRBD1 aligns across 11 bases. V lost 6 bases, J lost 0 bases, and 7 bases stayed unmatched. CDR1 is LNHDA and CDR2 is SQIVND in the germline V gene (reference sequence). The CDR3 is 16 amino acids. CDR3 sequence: CASRVTGTGGSYEQYF. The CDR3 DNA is TGTGCCAGTAGGGTTACCGGGACAGGGGGCTCCTACGAGCAGTACTTC.

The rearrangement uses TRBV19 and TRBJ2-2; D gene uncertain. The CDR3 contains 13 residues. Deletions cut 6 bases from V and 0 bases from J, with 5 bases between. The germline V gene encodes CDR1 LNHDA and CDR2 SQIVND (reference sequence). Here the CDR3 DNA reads TGTGCCAGTAGGCAAGCGAACACCGGGGAGCTGTTTTTT. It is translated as CASRQANTGELFF.

CDR3 nucleotides: TGTGCCTGGATGGTAGGTGGAGTACAGGACCGGGAAAAACTGTTTTTT. Protein product: CAWMVGGVQDREKLFF. The V and J genes are TRBV30 and TRBJ1-4; D perhaps matches TRBD1 (5 bases). The germline V and J ends were trimmed by 4 bases and 8 bases, with 23 bases remaining between them. Germline lookup yields CDR1 GTSNPN and CDR2 SVGIG (reference sequence). This CDR3 is built from 16 residues.

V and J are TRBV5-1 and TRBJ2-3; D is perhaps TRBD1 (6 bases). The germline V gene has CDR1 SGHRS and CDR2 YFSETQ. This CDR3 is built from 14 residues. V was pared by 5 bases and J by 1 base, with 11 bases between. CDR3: CASRKQGGTDTQYF. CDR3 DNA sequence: TGCGCCAGCAGAAAACAGGGTGGCACAGATACGCAGTATTTT.

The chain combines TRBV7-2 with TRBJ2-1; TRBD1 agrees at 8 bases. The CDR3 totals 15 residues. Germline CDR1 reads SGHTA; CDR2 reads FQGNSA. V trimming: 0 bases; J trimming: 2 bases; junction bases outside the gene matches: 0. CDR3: CASSLAQGAYNEQFF. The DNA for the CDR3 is TGTGCCAGCAGCTTAGCACAGGGGGCCTACAATGAGCAGTTCTTC.

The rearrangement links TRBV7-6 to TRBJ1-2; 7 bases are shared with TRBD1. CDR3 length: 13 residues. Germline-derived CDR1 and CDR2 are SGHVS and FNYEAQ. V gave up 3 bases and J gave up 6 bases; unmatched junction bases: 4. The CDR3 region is CASSLATGNGYTF. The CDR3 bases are TGTGCCAGCAGCTTGGCGACAGGGAATGGCTACACCTTC.

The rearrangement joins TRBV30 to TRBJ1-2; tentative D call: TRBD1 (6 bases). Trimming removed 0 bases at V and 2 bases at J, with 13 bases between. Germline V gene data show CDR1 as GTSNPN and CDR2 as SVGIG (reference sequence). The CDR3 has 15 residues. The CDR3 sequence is CAWSVFGTPNYGYTF. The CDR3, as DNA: TGTGCCTGGAGTGTTTTCGGGACACCCAACTATGGCTACACCTTC.

This chain's CDR3 is CASSFWTSGGENEQFF. CDR3 DNA sequence: TGTGCCAGCAGCTTCTGGACTAGCGGGGGGGAGAATGAGCAGTTCTTC. This sequence joins TRBV11-1 and TRBJ2-1; TRBD2 matches 15 bases. J gave up 7 bases and V 3 bases, and 4 bases lay outside the gene matches. This CDR3 region has 16 residues. Germline assignment: CDR1 SGHAT and CDR2 FQDESV (reference sequence).

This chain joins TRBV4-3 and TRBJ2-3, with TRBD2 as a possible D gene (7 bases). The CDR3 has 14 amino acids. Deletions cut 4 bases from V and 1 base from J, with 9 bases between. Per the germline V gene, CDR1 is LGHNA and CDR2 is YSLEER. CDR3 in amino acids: CASSRGGGTDTQYF. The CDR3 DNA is TGCGCCAGCAGCCGCGGGGGCGGCACAGATACGCAGTATTTT.

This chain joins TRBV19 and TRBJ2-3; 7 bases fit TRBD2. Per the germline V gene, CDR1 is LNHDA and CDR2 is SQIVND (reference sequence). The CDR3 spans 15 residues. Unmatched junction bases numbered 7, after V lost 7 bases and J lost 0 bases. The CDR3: CASTLSSGSTDTQYF. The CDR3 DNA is TGTGCCAGTACCCTATCTAGCGGTAGCACAGATACGCAGTATTTT.

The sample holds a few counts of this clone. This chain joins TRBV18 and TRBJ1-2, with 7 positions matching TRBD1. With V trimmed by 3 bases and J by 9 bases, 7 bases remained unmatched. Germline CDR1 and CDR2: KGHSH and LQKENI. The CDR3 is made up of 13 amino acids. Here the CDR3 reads CASSPGQDISYTF. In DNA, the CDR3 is TGTGCCAGCTCACCCGGACAGGACATAAGCTACACCTTC. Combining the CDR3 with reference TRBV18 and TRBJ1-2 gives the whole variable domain NAGVMQNPRHLVRRRGQEARLRCSPMKGHSHVYWYRQLPEEGLKFMVYLQKENIIDESGMPKERFSAEFPKEGPSILRIQQVVRGDSAAYFCASSPGQDISYTFGSGTRLTVV.

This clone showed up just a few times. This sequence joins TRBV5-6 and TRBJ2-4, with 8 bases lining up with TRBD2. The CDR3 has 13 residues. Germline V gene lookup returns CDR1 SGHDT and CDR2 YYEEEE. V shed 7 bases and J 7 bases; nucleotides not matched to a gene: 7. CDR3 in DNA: TGTGCCAGCCTCCGGGGGGGCGGGAACATTCAGTACTTC. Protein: CASLRGGGNIQYF.

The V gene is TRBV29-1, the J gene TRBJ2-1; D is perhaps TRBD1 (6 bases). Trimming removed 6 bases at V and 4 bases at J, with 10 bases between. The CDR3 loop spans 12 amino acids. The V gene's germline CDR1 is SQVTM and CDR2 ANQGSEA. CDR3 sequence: CSVEDRYNEQFF. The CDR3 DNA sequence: TGCAGCGTCGAGGACAGATACAATGAGCAGTTCTTC.